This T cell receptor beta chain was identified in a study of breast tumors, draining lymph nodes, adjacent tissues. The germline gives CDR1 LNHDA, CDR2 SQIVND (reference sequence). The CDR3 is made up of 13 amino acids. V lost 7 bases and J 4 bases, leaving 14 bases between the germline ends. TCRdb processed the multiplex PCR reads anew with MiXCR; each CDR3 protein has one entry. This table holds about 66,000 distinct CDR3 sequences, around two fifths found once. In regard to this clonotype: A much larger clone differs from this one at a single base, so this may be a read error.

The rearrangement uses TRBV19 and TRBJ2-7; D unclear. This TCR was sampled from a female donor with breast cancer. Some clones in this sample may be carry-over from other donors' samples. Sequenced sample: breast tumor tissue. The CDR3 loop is CASNKVNGYEQYF. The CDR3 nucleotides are TGTGCCAGTAATAAGGTGAATGGGTACGAGCAGTACTTC. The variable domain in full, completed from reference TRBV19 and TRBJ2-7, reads DGGITQSPKYLFRKEGQNVTLSCEQNLNHDAMYWYRQDPGQGLRLIYYSQIVNDFQKGDIAEGYSVSREKKESFPLTVTSAQKNPTAFYLCASNKVNGYEQYFGPGTRLTVT.